A selection of T cell receptor beta chains follows, all from one sample in a study of graft-versus-host responses after intestinal transplantation. Profiled with immunoSEQ multiplex PCR; TCRdb holds only in-frame clones, not every one. The sample has roughly 73,000 clones; around 86% are singletons. The antigens for these receptors are not known. This specimen was unstimulated CD8+ T cells sorted from spleen or lymph node cells, taken before transplant. These receptors all stem from a human donor who was the organ donor for an intestinal transplant. The CDR3 runs from the conserved cysteine through the conserved F or W. A D gene is named only where the DNA matches it firmly. Clone size is shown for a subset of rows, as once, few, many or a class of expanded clone.

TRBJ1-1 | TRBD1 | TRBV2 | 13 | . | TGTGCCAGCAGTTGGACAGGGGATACTGAAGCTTTCTTT | CASSWTGDTEAFF
TRBJ1-6 | . | TRBV6-1 | 17 | . | TGCGCCAGCAGTGTGAGCTGGGATAGGGACTATAATTCACCCCTCCACTTT | CASSVSWDRDYNSPLHF
TRBJ2-1 | . | TRBV7-9 | 13 | . | TGTGCCAGCAGCCACTGGGTTAGGAATGAGCAGTTCTTC | CASSHWVRNEQFF
TRBJ2-3 | . | TRBV5-5 | 15 | . | TGTGCCAGCAGCTTTGCCATACAGCTCACAGATACGCAGTATTTT | CASSFAIQLTDTQYF
TRBJ2-1 | . | TRBV13 | 14 | . | TGTGCCAGCAGCTTAGGACTTATTCCCAATGAGCAGTTCTTC | CASSLGLIPNEQFF
TRBJ1-1 | . | TRBV4-1 | 14 | . | TGCGCCAGCAGCCAATTCGTCACGGACACTGAAGCTTTCTTT | CASSQFVTDTEAFF
TRBJ1-5 | . | TRBV5-1 | 19 | . | TGCGCCAGCAGCCACAACCCGGGACCTGAGGGGTTATTTAATCAGCCCCAGCATTTT | CASSHNPGPEGLFNQPQHF
TRBJ1-4 | . | TRBV14 | 18 | . | TGTGCCAGCAGCCAGGGGACACTCCGGGGGGTAACTAATGAAAAACTGTTTTTT | CASSQGTLRGVTNEKLFF
TRBJ2-7 | . | TRBV28 | 11 | . | TGTGCCAGCAGTTTCTCCCACGAGCAGTACTTC | CASSFSHEQYF
TRBJ2-7 | TRBD1 | TRBV7-2 | 14 | . | TGTGCCAGCAGCTTAGCGCTGGGGACAGGGCGGAAATCCTTC | CASSLALGTGRKSF
TRBJ2-3 | . | TRBV4-1 | 19 | . | TGCGCCAGCAGCCAAGGACCAGCAGGATCTAGGGGGGGATGGGATACGCAGTATTTT | CASSQGPAGSRGGWDTQYF
TRBJ1-1 | . | TRBV4-1 | 14 | . | TGCGCCAGCAGCCAATCATTATTGAACACTGAAGCTTTCTTT | CASSQSLLNTEAFF
TRBJ1-2 | . | TRBV6-1 | 14 | . | TGTGCCAGCAGGAGAGCCCAGTGGCGGGAAGGCTACACCTTC | CASRRAQWREGYTF
TRBJ2-7 | . | TRBV9 | 12 | . | TGTGCCAGCAGCGCCCTCAACGACGAGCAGTACTTC | CASSALNDEQYF
TRBJ2-7 | . | TRBV27 | 15 | . | TGTGCCAGCAGTTTATCAGGAGGGTTTACCTACGAGCAGTACTTC | CASSLSGGFTYEQYF
TRBJ1-4 | . | TRBV18 | 13 | . | TGTGCCAGCTCGGATGGGTTGGAAGAAAAACTGTTTTTT | CASSDGLEEKLFF
TRBJ2-2 | . | TRBV7-9 | 15 | few | TGTGCCAGCAGCGTCAGCGAACAGAACACCGGGGAGCTGTTTTTT | CASSVSEQNTGELFF
TRBJ2-7 | TRBD2 | TRBV27 | 15 | . | TGTGCCAGCAGTTTATCAGGAGCGGGGGGTTACGAGCAGTACTTC | CASSLSGAGGYEQYF
TRBJ2-7 | . | TRBV5-5 | 15 | . | TGTGCCAGCAGCGCCTTCTTGGACAGCTCCTACGAGCAGTACTTC | CASSAFLDSSYEQYF
TRBJ1-5 | . | TRBV7-6 | 13 | . | TGTGCCAGCAGCTCTTCCAACTATCAGCCCCAGCATTTT | CASSSSNYQPQHF
TRBJ2-1 | . | TRBV7-9 | 16 | . | TGTGCCAGCATCGACAGGGCGGGACTAGTTGTCGATGAGCAGTTCTTC | CASIDRAGLVVDEQFF
TRBJ1-1 | . | TRBV5-6 | 15 | . | TGTGCCAGCAGCGGAGATGAGGTCGGGAACACTGAAGCTTTCTTT | CASSGDEVGNTEAFF
TRBJ2-1 | . | TRBV7-7 | 17 | once | TGTGCCAGCAGCCCCAGTGGGGGATTGTTACCCTACAATGAGCAGTTCTTC | CASSPSGGLLPYNEQFF
TRBJ2-2 | . | TRBV10-1 | 13 | . | TGCGCCATCTACAGGGACTTCACCGGGGAGCTGTTTTTT | CAIYRDFTGELFF
TRBJ2-3 | . | TRBV30 | 13 | . | TGTGCCTGGAGTGTCTCGGGCACAGATACGCAGTATTTT | CAWSVSGTDTQYF
TRBJ2-3 | . | TRBV5-5 | 15 | once | TGTGCCAGCAGCAGAGGTTGGGCAAACACAGATACGCAGTATTTT | CASSRGWANTDTQYF
TRBJ2-7 | TRBD1 | TRBV5-1 | 14 | . | TGCGCCAGCAGCGGGACAGGCCCCTCCTACGAGCAGTACTTC | CASSGTGPSYEQYF
TRBJ2-1 | . | TRBV7-3 | 14 | . | TGTGCCAGCAGCTTCGGACCCCTGGGGGATGAGCAGTTCTTC | CASSFGPLGDEQFF
TRBJ2-3 | . | TRBV27 | 17 | once | TGTGCCAGCAGTTCGTGGGACCAAAAATCTAGCACAGATACGCAGTATTTT | CASSSWDQKSSTDTQYF
TRBJ1-1 | . | TRBV28 | 13 | . | TGTGCCAGCAGTTTTACGGCTAGGACTGAAGCTTTCTTT | CASSFTARTEAFF
TRBJ2-3 | . | TRBV5-1 | 17 | . | TGCGCCAGCAGCTCACGCTCTAACTTGGCCGGATCAGATACGCAGTATTTT | CASSSRSNLAGSDTQYF
TRBJ1-1 | . | TRBV9 | 15 | . | TGTGCCAGCAGCGCCGGAGCGGGACTGAACACTGAAGCTTTCTTT | CASSAGAGLNTEAFF
TRBJ1-4 | . | TRBV4-1 | 16 | . | TGCGCCAGCAGCCCCTATTCGGGTGCAACTAATGAAAAACTGTTTTTT | CASSPYSGATNEKLFF
TRBJ2-5 | . | TRBV21-1 | 14 | once | TGTGCCAGCAGCAAAGTCGACCACCAAGAGACCCAGTACTTC | CASSKVDHQETQYF
TRBJ2-2 | . | TRBV19 | 13 | . | TGTGCCAGTAGTATAGGGGGCACCGGGGAGCTGTTTTTT | CASSIGGTGELFF
TRBJ1-3 | TRBD1 | TRBV13 | 17 | few | TGTGCCAGCAGCCTCCGGACAGGGATATTTTCTGGAAACACCATATATTTT | CASSLRTGIFSGNTIYF
TRBJ1-5 | . | TRBV28 | 14 | . | TGTGCCAGCAGTCTAGGGGACTCACCCTTGCCCCAGCATTTT | CASSLGDSPLPQHF
TRBJ2-1 | TRBD2 | TRBV6-5 | 14 | once | TGTGCCAGCATTTATAGCGGGGGTGGTTATGAGCAGTTCTTC | CASIYSGGGYEQFF
TRBJ2-1 | . | TRBV7-9 | 12 | . | TGTGCCAGCAGCTTGGGAGTCAATGAGCAGTTCTTC | CASSLGVNEQFF